This entry describes one TCR beta chain. Single viable CD3+CD4+CD8-CD45RO+ cells were sorted as the memory CD4+ T cells. Donors' CMV status reflects serum IgG against pp150, pp28, p38, p52. After thawing, CD4+ T cells were positively selected. The record originates from a study of memory CD4+ T cells and cytomegalovirus serostatus. V was clipped by 6 bases and J by 2 bases, with 11 bases between them. Germline values: CDR1 MNHEY, CDR2 SVGAGI. The CDR3 has 13 amino acids. Profiled with immunoSEQ multiplex PCR; TCRdb holds only in-frame clones, not every one. The sample holds tens of thousands of clones, roughly 76% seen once.

Sample: memory CD4+ T cells from blood. This chain joins TRBV6-5 and TRBJ2-7; D remains ambiguous. This sequence originates from an adult in good health and CMV-seropositive. The CDR3 here is CASRSTRAYEQYF. In DNA, the CDR3 is TGTGCCAGCAGATCGACTCGGGCCTACGAGCAGTACTTC.